This T cell receptor beta chain was captured in a study of cytomegalovirus exposure and HLA in healthy donors. General observations from the study: Prediction of most subjects' HLA-A and HLA-B alleles by TCR beta sequences was reportedly accurate.

Details on this clone: The antigen is undetermined.

Germline V CDR1 and CDR2: SNHLY, FYNNEI. There are 15 residues in the CDR3. The junction had 6 bases not matched to a gene; V was cut back by 6 bases and J by 4 bases. PCR primers comprised 60 Vbeta and 13 Jbeta primers. Using immunoSEQ multiplex PCR, the repertoire was profiled, and TCRdb retains in-frame clones only, with some absent. The sample holds 200,000 to 250,000 clones, around four fifths seen once. The clonotype comes from a woman aged 40 to 55 in good health and CMV-seronegative. The sequencing input was PBMCs. The chain links TRBV2 to TRBJ2-1; 10 bases fit TRBD2. CDR3 sequence reads: CASRPLAGAYNEQFF. For the CDR3, the DNA is TGTGCCAGCAGACCCCTAGCGGGGGCTTACAATGAGCAGTTCTTC.